This T cell receptor beta chain was recovered during a study of human T cells and chemical hapten exposure. The junction had 5 bases not matched to a gene; V was cut back by 3 bases and J by 11 bases. Germline-derived CDR1 and CDR2 are SGHTA and FQGNSA. The CDR3 loop spans 12 amino acids. This clonotype has at least ten counts. Via MiXCR, TCRdb re-called the RACE reads, giving one row per CDR3 protein. The table has about 250,000 distinct CDR3 sequences, approximately 7.5% seen once; the top ten hold 1.2%. Indicated time point: pre-sensitization, week 0. Treatment denoted: therapeutic diphenylcyclopropenone sensitization with weekly scalp DPC. Donors were 18 to 70-year-old alopecia patients suitable for DPC.

The input for sequencing was whole blood, taken in connection with sensitization to the hapten diphenylcyclopropenone (DPC). The rearrangement joins TRBV7-2 to TRBJ2-3, with TRBD2 matching 7 bases. The TCR comes from a man aged 18 to 30 with alopecia areata. Some clones in this sample may be carry-over from other donors' samples. The CDR3 sequence is CASSFSSGVQYF. The CDR3 DNA reads TGTGCCAGCAGCTTTTCGAGCGGGGTGCAGTATTTT.